This record concerns one TCR beta chain sequence. The antigen is undetermined. This sample stems from a study of human T cells and chemical hapten exposure. Study-level findings and limits: Controls had significantly fewer large CDR3 similarity clusters than were formed by expanded TCRs.

The time point denotes: patch test 3, about 24 weeks after DPC sensitization. Treatment specified: therapeutic diphenylcyclopropenone sensitization with weekly scalp DPC. Whole blood, unfractionated, served as the material for total RNA extraction. TCRdb called the RACE reads again in MiXCR, with one record for every CDR3 protein. The sample gives around 40,000 distinct CDR3 sequences, 9.5% to 15% of which show up once; about 2.3% is in the top ten. CDR1 and CDR2 from the germline V gene are LNHDA and SQIVND (reference sequence). The V gene lost 4 bases and the J gene lost 4 bases, with 8 bases spanning the gap. The CDR3 extends over 14 amino acids.

V and J are TRBV19 and TRBJ2-6; TRBD2 might be the D (5 bases). This material consisted of whole blood, taken in connection with sensitization to the hapten diphenylcyclopropenone (DPC). The TCR sequence derives from a woman aged 40-49 years with alopecia areata. Some clones in this sample may be carry-over from other donors' samples. The CDR3 bases are TGTGCCAGTAGTACCCCGGGGGGGGCCAACGTCCTGACTTTC. Translating it yields CASSTPGGANVLTF.